This T cell receptor (beta chain) was obtained from a study of shared clonotypes between healthy human individuals (dated by TCRdb to about 2020). With respect to the entire study: A few men and two women, aged 18 to 49 years, made up the cohort. Blood TCR repertoires of about five healthy adults were deeply sequenced to estimate repertoire size and the extent of clonotype sharing between individuals. Libraries were prepared and TCR repertoires were sequenced by different laboratories using diverse techniques, in order to increase sequencing depth and limit assay-specific biases. Leukapheresis yielded between about 0.85 and 10 billion PBMCs per donor. The research as a whole found: The small number of donors limited the genetic and exposure-history diversity represented. Sampling was restricted to blood, and TCR repertoires in tissue are likely to differ from TCR repertoires in blood. Pairwise subsampling led to the expectation that sequencing depth would affect the degree of clonotype sharing among donors.

This clone was observed a few times. It lacks a known antigen. There are no base qualities to consult, and no much larger clone falls within one base. Healthy HIV-negative adults with no recently reported acute infections or vaccinations were included as donors. Only Caucasian adults living in Nashville, Tennessee, USA were represented among the donors. For unsorted samples, roughly 86 million PBMCs were counted and genomic DNA was extracted with the QIAamp DNA Blood Mini kit. After blood collection by leukapheresis, PBMCs were isolated using Ficoll-Histopaque density gradient centrifugation and then cryopreserved in the vapor phase of liquid nitrogen. TCR CDR3 regions were amplified from genomic DNA by multiplex PCR using the deep immunoSEQ assay. Extracted genomic DNA from each cell subset was distributed evenly across all wells of several immunoSEQ 96-well plates, and each plate was treated as a replicate. For unsorted PBMC, each replicate PCR was loaded with about 270 ng genomic DNA, equivalent to approximately 33,000 T cell genomes. Ten immunoSEQ deep assay plates were used to sequence unsorted PBMC genomic DNA. The purified libraries were quantified using a Qubit 3.0 fluorometer, sized with a Bioanalyzer 2100, and then quantified again using the KAPA Library Quantification kit. Each immunoSEQ 96-well plate was sequenced on its own single-read 150-cycle Illumina NextSeq 550 flow cell. As for how the authors treated the data: The immunoSEQ output contained only junctional sequences without quality scores, so filtering could not match that applied to full-length reads. To assign V/J genes and CDR3, sequences were annotated using PyIR, a Python wrapper for IgBLAST v1.9, with IMGT germline references. Reads with weak V/J assignments (E-value above 1e-6), missing CDR3, stop codons, out-of-frame junctions, or ambiguous translated residues were removed. V3J clonotypes were defined by identical inferred V gene, J gene, and CDR3 amino acid sequence. The percentage overlap between two repertoires was calculated by dividing the number of shared unique clonotypes by the size of the smaller repertoire. Repertoire richness was assessed with RTK rarefaction, the Chao1 estimator, and Recon v2.1 estimates of unobserved clonotypes. This immuneACCESS table, as held by TCRdb, lists in-frame sequences with V and J called but not all clones. Of the missing ones, under half trace to an unresolved V gene in checked studies; the others have no known cause. The DNA was the basis for D and trimming; V, J and clone size are from that table. The sample has over 400,000 clones on record, approximately 80% of them singletons. About 12% of the sample is taken by the ten largest.

Between the V and J ends, shortened by 5 bases and 5 bases respectively, the junction contains 22 bases. CDR1 SEHNR and CDR2 FQNEAQ are derived from the germline V gene (reference sequence). Measured from the cysteine to the phenylalanine, the CDR3 is 17 residues long. The read is trimmed to its CDR3 DNA, 51 bases read in frame from base 1. This chain joins TRBV7-9 to TRBJ2-1; matching of 5 bases hints at TRBD1 as the D gene. The clonotype comes from a woman in her 40s in good health. Some clones in this sample may be carry-over from other donors' samples. The sequencing input was PBMCs. This receptor carries the CDR3 CASSPSHPARAHNEQFF. DNA sequence: TGTGCCAGCAGCCCATCCCACCCGGCCAGGGCTCACAATGAGCAGTTCTTC.